The T cell receptor beta chain under discussion was sequenced for a study of regulatory T cells in long-lasting Graves disease. Points from the study as a whole: TRBV28 was favored in persistent disease, as were TRBJ1-2 and TRBJ2-5. TCR diversity was lower in persistent Graves' patients (versus newly diagnosed ones).

Comment on this clonotype: Its target is not known.

Both iRepertoire HTBI primers and Arm-PCR of CDR3 regions were used to build the TCR beta libraries. In the original analysis: Taken together, the samples had fewer than 70 TRBV and more than 11 TRBJ segments identified. From the multiplex PCR reads, TCRdb called clonotypes with MiXCR, one entry per CDR3 protein. TCRdb's processing, not the authors' own work, is the source of the V and J calls. The sample lists a few hundred thousand distinct CDR3 sequences, 20% to 30% seen once, with approximately 25% in the top ten. The CDR3 is made up of 17 amino acids. Germline trimming cut 4 bases from V and 1 base from J; bases unmatched to any gene: 5. Looked up from germline, CDR1 is LNHDA and CDR2 is SQIVND (reference sequence). Indicated time point: persistent/refractory GD, antithyroid drugs over 5 years with positive TRAb. PBMC RNA was the source of the TCR library.

The TCR was taken from a female donor with Graves disease. Sequenced here: peripheral blood mononuclear cells (PBMCs), sampled when the disease was refractory, from a patient treated with antithyroid drugs. This chain joins TRBV19 and TRBJ2-2; 11 bases are shared with TRBD2. The CDR3 region has the DNA TGTGCCAGTAGTACCACCCTAGCGGGGGGGAACACCGGGGAGCTGTTTTTT. Translating gives CASSTTLAGGNTGELFF. Complete variable domain (other parts from reference TRBV19 and TRBJ2-2): DGGITQSPKYLFRKEGQNVTLSCEQNLNHDAMYWYRQDPGQGLRLIYYSQIVNDFQKGDIAEGYSVSREKKESFPLTVTSAQKNPTAFYLCASSTTLAGGNTGELFFGEGSRLTVL.